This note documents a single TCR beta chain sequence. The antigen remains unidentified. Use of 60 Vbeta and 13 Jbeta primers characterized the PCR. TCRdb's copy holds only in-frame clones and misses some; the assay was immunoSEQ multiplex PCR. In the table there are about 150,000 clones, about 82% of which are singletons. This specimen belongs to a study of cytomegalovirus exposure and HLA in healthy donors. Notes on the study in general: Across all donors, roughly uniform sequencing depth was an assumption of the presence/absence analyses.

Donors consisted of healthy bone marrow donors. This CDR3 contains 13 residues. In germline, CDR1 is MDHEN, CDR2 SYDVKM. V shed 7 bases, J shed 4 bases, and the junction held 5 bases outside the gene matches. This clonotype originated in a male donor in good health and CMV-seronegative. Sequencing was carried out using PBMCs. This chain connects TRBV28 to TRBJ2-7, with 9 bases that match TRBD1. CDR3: CASNRDREYEQYF. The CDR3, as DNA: TGTGCCAGCAACCGGGACAGGGAATACGAGCAGTACTTC.